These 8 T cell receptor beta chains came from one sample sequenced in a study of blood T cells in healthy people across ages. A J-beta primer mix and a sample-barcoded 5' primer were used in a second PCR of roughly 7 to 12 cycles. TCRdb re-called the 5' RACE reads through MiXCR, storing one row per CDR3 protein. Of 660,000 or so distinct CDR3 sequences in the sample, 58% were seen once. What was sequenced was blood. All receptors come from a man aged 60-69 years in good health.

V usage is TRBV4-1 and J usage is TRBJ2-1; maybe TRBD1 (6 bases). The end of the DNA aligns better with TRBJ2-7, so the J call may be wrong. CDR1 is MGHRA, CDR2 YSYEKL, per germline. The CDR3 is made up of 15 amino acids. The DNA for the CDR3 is TGCGCCAGCAGCCAAGGGCCAGGGGAATCCTACGAGCAGTACTTC. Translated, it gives CASSQGPGESYEQYF.

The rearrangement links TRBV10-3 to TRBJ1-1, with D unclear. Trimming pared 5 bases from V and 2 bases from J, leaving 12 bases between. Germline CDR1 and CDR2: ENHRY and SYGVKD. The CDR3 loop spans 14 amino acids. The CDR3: CAISPVDGNTEAFF. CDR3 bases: TGTGCCATCAGTCCCGTCGACGGCAACACTGAAGCTTTCTTT.

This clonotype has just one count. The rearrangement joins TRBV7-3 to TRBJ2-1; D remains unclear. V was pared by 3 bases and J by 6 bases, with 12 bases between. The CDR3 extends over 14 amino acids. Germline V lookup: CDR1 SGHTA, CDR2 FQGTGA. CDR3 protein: CASSFHGEFNEQFF. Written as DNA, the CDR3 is TGTGCCAGCAGCTTTCATGGGGAATTCAATGAGCAGTTCTTC.

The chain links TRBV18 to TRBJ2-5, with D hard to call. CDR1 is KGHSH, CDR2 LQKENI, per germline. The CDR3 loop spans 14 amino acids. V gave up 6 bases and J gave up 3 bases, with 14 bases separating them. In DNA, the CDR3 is TGTGCCAGCTCCCCTAGGGTGGACGAAGAGACCCAGTACTTC. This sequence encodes CASSPRVDEETQYF.

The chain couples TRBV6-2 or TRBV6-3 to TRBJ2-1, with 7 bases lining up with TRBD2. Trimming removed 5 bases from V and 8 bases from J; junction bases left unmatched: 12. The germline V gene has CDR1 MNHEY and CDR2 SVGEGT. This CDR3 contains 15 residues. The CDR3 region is CASSRRAGSSDEQFF. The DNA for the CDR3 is TGTGCCAGCAGTCGCCGAGCGGGGTCATCGGATGAGCAGTTCTTC.

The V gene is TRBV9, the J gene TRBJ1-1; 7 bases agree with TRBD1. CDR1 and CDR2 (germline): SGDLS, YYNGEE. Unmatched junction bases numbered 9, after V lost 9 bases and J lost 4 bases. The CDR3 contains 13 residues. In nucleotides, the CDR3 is TGTGCCAACTCGCGACAGGGACCCACTGAAGCTTTCTTT. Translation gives CANSRQGPTEAFF.

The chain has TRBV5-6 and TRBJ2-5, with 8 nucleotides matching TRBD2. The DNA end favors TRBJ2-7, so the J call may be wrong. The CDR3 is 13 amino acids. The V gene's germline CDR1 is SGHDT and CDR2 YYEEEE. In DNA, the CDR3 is TGTGCCAGCAGCTTTGGGACTAGCTACGAGCAGTACTTC. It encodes CASSFGTSYEQYF.

CDR3 sequence (DNA): TGTGCCAGCAGCCCCAACAGGGGCCGAGGAGCTTTCTTT. Its protein is CASSPNRGRGAFF. V is TRBV12-3 or TRBV12-4 and J is TRBJ1-1; TRBD1 matches 7 bases. After removal of 6 bases from V and 10 bases from J, the junction contained 11 bases not matched to a gene. The CDR3 loop spans 13 amino acids.